This is a list of T cell receptor beta chains from one sample in a study of response to subunit inactivated influenza vaccine. TCRdb re-called the RT-PCR reads with MiXCR, one entry per CDR3 protein. The table has about 570,000 distinct CDR3 sequences, about 11% seen once. The material sequenced was PBMCs from blood, taken on the day of vaccination. The source is a man between 45 and 60 years old who received an inactivated influenza vaccine. CDR3s include the opening cysteine and the closing phenylalanine or tryptophan. A D gene is named only where the DNA matches it firmly. Size is omitted from some rows. Given values are once, few, many or a class for expanded clones.

J gene | CDR3 length | V gene | D gene | clone size | CDR3 protein | CDR3 DNA
TRBJ2-3 | 13 | TRBV28 | NA | many | CASSSSFLDTQYF | TGTGCCAGCAGTTCGAGTTTCTTAGATACGCAGTATTTT
TRBJ2-5 | 17 | TRBV4-3 | TRBD2 | few | CASSHSRGERDWETQYF | TGCGCCAGCAGCCATTCCAGAGGGGAGCGGGATTGGGAGACCCAGTACTTC
TRBJ1-2 | 15 | TRBV19 | TRBD1 | NA | CASPQRRGQSYGYTF | TGTGCCAGCCCCCAACGGAGGGGGCAGAGCTATGGCTACACCTTC
TRBJ2-7 | 15 | TRBV5-1 | TRBD2 | NA | CASSWTSGSFYEQYF | TGCGCCAGCAGCTGGACTAGCGGGAGTTTCTACGAGCAGTACTTC
TRBJ2-7 | 22 | TRBV28 | NA | few | CASSFPPSPGSRGLGSTYEQYF | TGTGCCAGCAGTTTTCCACCCTCCCCCGGGAGTAGGGGACTTGGCTCAACCTACGAGCAGTACTTC
TRBJ2-7 | 14 | TRBV7-6 | TRBD1 | NA | CASNTPGQGYEQYF | TGTGCCAGCAACACCCCGGGACAGGGCTACGAGCAGTACTTC
TRBJ2-4 | 19 | TRBV5-1 | TRBD1 | NA | CASSLASGTGALSNNIQYF | TGCGCCAGCAGCTTGGCTTCCGGGACAGGGGCTTTATCCAATAACATTCAGTACTTC
TRBJ2-1 | 15 | TRBV20-1 | TRBD2 | many | CSANPTSGYYNEQFF | TGCAGTGCGAACCCGACTAGCGGTTATTACAATGAGCAGTTCTTC
TRBJ2-7 | 13 | TRBV5-1 | NA | NA | CASSLGEWAEQYF | TGCGCCAGCAGCTTGGGCGAATGGGCCGAGCAGTACTTC
TRBJ1-1 | 14 | TRBV5-6 | NA | many | CASSPTNRNTEAFF | TGTGCCAGCAGCCCCACTAACAGGAACACTGAAGCTTTCTTT
TRBJ2-7 | 14 | TRBV7-9 | TRBD1 | many | CASSSPDRANEQYF | TGTGCCAGCAGCTCACCGGACAGGGCGAATGAGCAGTACTTC
TRBJ2-3 | 15 | TRBV2 | TRBD2 | NA | CASKRLAGNADTQYF | TGTGCCAGCAAAAGACTAGCGGGAAACGCAGATACGCAGTATTTT
TRBJ1-2 | 14 | TRBV6-2/TRBV6-3 | NA | few | CASKIDALLGGYTF | TGTGCCAGCAAGATCGACGCTCTGCTTGGGGGCTACACCTTC
TRBJ2-3 | 15 | TRBV12-3/TRBV12-4 | TRBD2 | NA | CASSMVAGGTDTQYF | TGTGCCAGCAGTATGGTAGCGGGGGGCACAGATACGCAGTATTTT
TRBJ2-1 | 12 | TRBV10-2 | TRBD1 | many | CASRQGWDEQFF | TGCGCCAGCAGACAGGGGTGGGATGAGCAGTTCTTC
TRBJ2-5 | 14 | TRBV13 | NA | NA | CATGEGGRQETQYF | TGTGCCACCGGTGAAGGGGGACGCCAAGAGACCCAGTACTTC
TRBJ2-7 | 16 | TRBV19 | NA | NA | CANEQFTGKGPYEQYF | TGTGCCAACGAGCAATTCACAGGGAAAGGTCCCTACGAGCAGTACTTC
TRBJ2-2 | 15 | TRBV11-2 | NA | NA | CASKRTPTNTGELFF | TGTGCCAGCAAACGAACGCCGACGAACACCGGGGAGCTGTTTTTT
TRBJ2-5 | 14 | TRBV7-2 | NA | NA | CASSLGPERETQYF | TGTGCCAGCAGCTTAGGGCCCGAGCGGGAGACCCAGTACTTC
TRBJ2-3 | 13 | TRBV29-1 | NA | NA | CSGCSGSTDTQYF | TGCAGCGGCTGCAGCGGGAGCACAGATACGCAGTATTTT
TRBJ1-5 | 15 | TRBV12-3/TRBV12-4 | TRBD1 | few | CASSPGTASNQPQHF | TGTGCCAGCAGTCCCGGGACAGCTAGCAATCAGCCCCAGCATTTT
TRBJ2-3 | 18 | TRBV4-2 | NA | many | CASSQDRGQGGNTDTQYF | TGTGCCAGCAGCCAAGATCGCGGACAGGGAGGGAACACAGATACGCAGTATTTT
TRBJ2-3 | 16 | TRBV12-3/TRBV12-4 | TRBD2 | many | CASSLVSGGARDTQYF | TGTGCCAGCAGTTTAGTATCCGGGGGGGCGAGAGATACGCAGTATTTT